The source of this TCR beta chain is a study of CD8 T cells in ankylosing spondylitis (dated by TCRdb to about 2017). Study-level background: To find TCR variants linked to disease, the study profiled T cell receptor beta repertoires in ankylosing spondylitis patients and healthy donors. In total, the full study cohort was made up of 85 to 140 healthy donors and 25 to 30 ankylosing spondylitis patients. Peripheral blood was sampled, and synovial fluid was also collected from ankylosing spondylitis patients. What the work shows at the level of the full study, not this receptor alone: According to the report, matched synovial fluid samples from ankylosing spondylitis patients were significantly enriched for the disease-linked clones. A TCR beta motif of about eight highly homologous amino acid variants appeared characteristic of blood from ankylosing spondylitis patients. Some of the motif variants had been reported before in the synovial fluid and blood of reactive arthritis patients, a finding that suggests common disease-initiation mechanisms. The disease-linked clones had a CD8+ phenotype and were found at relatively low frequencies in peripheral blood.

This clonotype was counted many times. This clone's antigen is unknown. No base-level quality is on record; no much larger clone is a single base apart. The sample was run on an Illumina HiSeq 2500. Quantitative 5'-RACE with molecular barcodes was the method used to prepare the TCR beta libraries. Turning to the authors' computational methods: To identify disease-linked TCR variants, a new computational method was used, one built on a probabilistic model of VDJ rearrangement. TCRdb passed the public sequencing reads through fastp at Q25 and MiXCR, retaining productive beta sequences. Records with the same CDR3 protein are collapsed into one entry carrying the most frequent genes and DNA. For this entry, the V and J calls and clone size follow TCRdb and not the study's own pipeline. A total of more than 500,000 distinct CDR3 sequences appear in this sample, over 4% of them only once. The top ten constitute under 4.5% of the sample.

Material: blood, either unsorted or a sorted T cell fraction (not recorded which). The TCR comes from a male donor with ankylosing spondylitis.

The CDR3 region reads CASSHRVGQPQHF. The DNA sequence follows: TGTGCCAGCAGCCATCGAGTTGGCCAGCCCCAGCATTTT. This sequence uses TRBV14 and TRBJ1-5, with no D gene named confidently. Including the terminal cysteine and phenylalanine, the CDR3 comprises 13 residues. Just the 39-base CDR3 DNA is kept, in frame starting at base 1. According to the germline V gene, CDR1 reads SGHDN and CDR2 reads FVKESK. V and J lose 3 bases and 7 bases, and a span of 10 bases separates them.